Each of the 24 T cell receptor beta chains below was sequenced from the same sample in a study of blood T cell repertoires in COVID-19. TCRdb keeps only in-frame clones here, not all; method: immunoSEQ multiplex PCR. In the table there are around 250,000 clones, about 90% of which are singletons. Sequencing was done on a sample of PBMCs or T cells enriched from blood (not recorded which). The receptors were gathered from a woman between 25 and 40 years old with acute COVID-19.

The chain links TRBV25-1 to TRBJ2-7; 7 positions match TRBD1. V was pared by 1 base and J by 0 bases, with 6 bases of the junction left unmatched. Germline lookup yields CDR1 MGHDK and CDR2 SYGVNS. The CDR3 is made up of 16 amino acids. CDR3 in amino acids: CASSEFGDSFSYEQYF. The CDR3 region has the DNA TGTGCCAGCAGTGAATTTGGGGACAGTTTCTCCTACGAGCAGTACTTC.

This clone was observed a handful of times. This sequence joins TRBV9 and TRBJ1-4; 10 bases are a match to TRBD1. Germline trimming cut 2 bases from V and 0 bases from J; bases unmatched to any gene: 1. This CDR3 comprises 16 residues. Germline V CDR1 and CDR2: SGDLS, YYNGEE. The CDR3: CASSVTGGSTNEKLFF. In nucleotides, the CDR3 is TGTGCCAGCAGCGTGACAGGGGGCTCAACTAATGAAAAACTGTTTTTT. Variable domain in full (rest from reference TRBV9 and TRBJ1-4): DSGVTQTPKHLITATGQRVTLRCSPRSGDLSVYWYQQSLDQGLQFLIQYYNGEERAKGNILERFSAQQFPDLHSELNLSSLELGDSALYFCASSVTGGSTNEKLFFGSGTQLSVL.

The V gene is TRBV28, the J gene TRBJ1-1, with D hard to call. CDR3 size: 16 residues. Germline-derived CDR1 and CDR2 are MDHEN and SYDVKM. Trimming cost V 1 base and J 1 base, with 13 bases left between them. CDR3 DNA: TGTGCCAGCAGTTTATATGAGACAAATCCGAACACTGAAGCTTTCTTT. This sequence encodes CASSLYETNPNTEAFF.

This chain links TRBV28 with TRBJ1-3; no clear D. Germline V CDR1 and CDR2: MDHEN, SYDVKM. V was clipped by 6 bases and J by 3 bases, with 9 bases between them. The CDR3 contains 13 residues. The CDR3 DNA reads TGTGCCAGCAGCGCCCTATTTGGAAACACCATATATTTT. It codes for CASSALFGNTIYF. Full variable domain (outside the CDR3, taken from reference TRBV28 and TRBJ1-3): DVKVTQSSRYLVKRTGEKVFLECVQDMDHENMFWYRQDPGLGLRLIYFSYDVKMKEKGDIPEGYSVSREKKERFSLILESASTNQTSMYLCASSALFGNTIYFGEGSWLTVV.

This sequence joins TRBV5-6 and TRBJ1-1, with 7 bases that match TRBD1. The V segment lost 5 bases and the J segment 3 bases; nucleotides outside the gene matches: 7. CDR1 and CDR2 (germline): SGHDT, YYEEEE. CDR3 length: 14 amino acids. The CDR3 spells CASRRQGGDTEAFF. In DNA form, the CDR3 reads TGTGCCAGCAGACGGCAGGGGGGTGACACTGAAGCTTTCTTT.

The gene calls are TRBV7-9 and TRBJ1-3, with 7 bases matching TRBD1. The CDR3 spans 17 residues. The trim removed 0 bases at V and 2 bases at J, leaving 7 bases unmatched. Germline V gene sequence: CDR1 SEHNR, CDR2 FQNEAQ (reference sequence). Written as DNA, the CDR3 is TGTGCCAGCAGCTTAGCTCGAACAGGGGCGACTGGAAACACCATATATTTT. Amino acid sequence: CASSLARTGATGNTIYF.

The chain couples TRBV27 to TRBJ2-1; a possible D gene is TRBD1 (5 bases). Germline V gene sequence: CDR1 MNHEY, CDR2 SMNVEV (reference sequence). Trimming removed 7 bases at V and 5 bases at J, with 15 bases between. This CDR3 comprises 14 residues. The CDR3 reads CASTDDRWNNEQFF. In DNA, the CDR3 is TGTGCCAGCACTGATGACAGATGGAACAATGAGCAGTTCTTC.

The J gene is TRBJ2-7, the V gene TRBV19; TRBD1 matches at 9 bases. Per the germline V gene, CDR1 is LNHDA and CDR2 is SQIVND (reference sequence). This CDR3 spans 15 amino acids. Trimming took 6 bases from V and 2 from J; bases not matched to a gene: 8. The CDR3 reads CASSFLGQGTYEQYF. The CDR3, as DNA: TGTGCCAGTAGCTTCTTGGGACAGGGAACCTACGAGCAGTACTTC.

The J gene is TRBJ1-1, the V gene TRBV10-2; D unresolved. This CDR3 is 13 amino acids long. Germline V gene lookup returns CDR1 WSHSY and CDR2 SAAADI. The ends were cut back, 11 bases at V and 0 bases at J, with 13 bases in the middle. CDR3 protein: CAARGSMNTEAFF. In nucleotides, the CDR3 is TGCGCCGCGCGCGGGTCCATGAACACTGAAGCTTTCTTT.

The chain employs TRBV6-2 or TRBV6-3 and TRBJ2-7, with 11 bases fitting TRBD1. V trimming: 1 base; J trimming: 3 bases; junction bases outside the gene matches: 2. This CDR3 spans 15 amino acids. Germline-derived CDR1 and CDR2 are MNHEY and SVGEGT. As DNA, the CDR3 is TGTGCCAGCAGTTACTGGGGGACAGGGGGCTACGAGCAGTACTTC. Its protein product is CASSYWGTGGYEQYF.

This sequence joins TRBV9 and TRBJ2-2; 9 bases agree with TRBD2. V shed 4 bases and J 6 bases; nucleotides not matched to a gene: 4. This CDR3 region has 14 residues. In germline, CDR1 is SGDLS, CDR2 YYNGEE. CDR3 nucleotides: TGTGCCAGCAGCCCCGGGACTAGCCCCGGGGAGCTGTTTTTT. This codes for CASSPGTSPGELFF.

The chain combines TRBV24-1 with TRBJ2-2; 11 bases map to TRBD2. Germline assignment: CDR1 KGHDR and CDR2 SFDVKD. This CDR3 has 16 amino acids. After removal of 4 bases from V and 1 base from J, the junction contained 1 base not matched to a gene. Written as DNA, the CDR3 is TGTGCCACCAGTGAGGGGACTAGCGGGAACACCGGGGAGCTGTTTTTT. This translates into CATSEGTSGNTGELFF.

The chain is built from TRBV4-1 and TRBJ2-1, with 9 bases that match TRBD2. Germline loops: CDR1 MGHRA, CDR2 YSYEKL. After removal of 3 bases from V and 7 bases from J, the junction contained 4 bases not matched to a gene. CDR3 length: 14 residues. The CDR3 region has the DNA TGCGCCAGCAGCCATAGCGGGAGCAATAATGAGCAGTTCTTC. Encoded protein: CASSHSGSNNEQFF.

This chain uses TRBV10-3 with TRBJ2-3, with unresolved D. CDR1 is ENHRY and CDR2 is SYGVKD in the germline V gene. Deletions cut 0 bases from V and 0 bases from J, with 7 bases between. The CDR3 runs to 15 residues. DNA of the CDR3: TGTGCCATCAGTGAGTCGCGCCCTAGCACAGATACGCAGTATTTT. It is translated as CAISESRPSTDTQYF.

The rearrangement links TRBV28 to TRBJ1-2; the D gene is possibly TRBD1 (6 bases). The CDR3 loop spans 15 amino acids. From germline, CDR1 is MDHEN and CDR2 SYDVKM. Trimming pared 8 bases from V and 4 bases from J, leaving 20 bases between. The CDR3 protein is CASGYYRELIYGYTF. In nucleotides, the CDR3 is TGTGCCAGCGGATATTACAGGGAACTCATCTATGGCTACACCTTC.

This clone was detected once. The J gene is TRBJ2-7, the V gene TRBV25-1; TRBD2 aligns across 8 bases. Germline lookup yields CDR1 MGHDK and CDR2 SYGVNS. The ends lost 5 bases at V and 0 bases at J; junction bases unmatched: 3. This CDR3 has 14 residues. The CDR3 here is CASSFTSGSYEQYF. The CDR3 coding sequence is TGTGCCAGCAGTTTTACTAGCGGCTCCTACGAGCAGTACTTC.

The chain couples TRBV2 to TRBJ1-1; D gene uncertain. Deletions cut 3 bases from V and 0 bases from J, with 5 bases between. CDR3 size: 13 residues. CDR1 and CDR2 from the germline V gene are SNHLY and FYNNEI. The CDR3 DNA is TGTGCCAGCAGTGAGTCGGTGAACACTGAAGCTTTCTTT. Its protein product is CASSESVNTEAFF.

The chain has TRBV3-1 (or the pseudogene TRBV3-2) and TRBJ2-7; D is possibly TRBD2 (6 bases). Germline V gene data show CDR1 as LGHDT and CDR2 as YNNKEL (reference sequence). CDR3 length: 17 residues. V dropped 4 bases and J dropped 0 bases, with 19 bases sitting between them. CDR3 loop: CASSRPPERAGSYEQYF. The CDR3 DNA reads TGTGCCAGCAGCCGCCCCCCGGAGCGGGCGGGCTCCTACGAGCAGTACTTC.

This clone was recorded only once. V usage is TRBV4-1 and J usage is TRBJ1-1; perhaps TRBD1 as D (5 bases). The CDR3 consists of 15 residues. In germline, CDR1 is MGHRA, CDR2 YSYEKL. Deletions cut 1 base from V and 1 base from J, with 10 bases between. CDR3 in amino acids: CASSQVPGENTEAFF. The DNA of the CDR3 is TGCGCCAGCAGCCAAGTTCCGGGGGAGAACACTGAAGCTTTCTTT.

The chain joins TRBV28 to TRBJ1-1; 10 nucleotides align to TRBD1. The V segment lost 5 bases and the J segment 0 bases; nucleotides outside the gene matches: 9. Germline V gene lookup returns CDR1 MDHEN and CDR2 SYDVKM. This CDR3 has 17 amino acids. CDR3 sequence reads: CASSPGQGFIMNTEAFF. CDR3 nucleotides: TGTGCCAGCAGTCCGGGACAGGGGTTCATCATGAACACTGAAGCTTTCTTT.

The rearrangement uses TRBV12-5 and TRBJ2-5; 8 bases are a match to TRBD1. The CDR3 is 16 amino acids. CDR1 is LGHNT, CDR2 FRNRAP, per germline. Trimming cost V 0 bases and J 4 bases; bases outside gene matches: 7. This CDR3 is CASGLVLPGQGETQYF. The CDR3 bases are TGTGCTAGTGGTTTGGTACTTCCCGGACAGGGAGAGACCCAGTACTTC.

This chain links TRBV27 with TRBJ2-3; 9 bases match TRBD2. CDR1 is MNHEY, CDR2 SMNVEV, per germline (reference sequence). The trim removed 4 bases at V and 7 bases at J, leaving 9 bases unmatched. The length of the CDR3 is 15 residues. CDR3 nucleotide sequence: TGTGCCAGCAGTTACGACTTAGCGGGAGTATATACGCAGTATTTT. It specifies CASSYDLAGVYTQYF.

The V call is TRBV19, the J call TRBJ2-2, with D maybe TRBD2 (7 bases). V lost 8 bases and J lost 0, with 13 bases in between. CDR3 length equals 15 residues. Germline V lookup: CDR1 LNHDA, CDR2 SQIVND (reference sequence). Here the CDR3 reads CASGQRDTNTGELFF. The CDR3 DNA sequence: TGTGCCAGTGGGCAGCGGGACACGAACACCGGGGAGCTGTTTTTT.

The chain is built from TRBV19 and TRBJ1-1, with D unresolved. Trimming shortened V by 0 bases and J by 3 bases, and 5 bases separated the two germline ends. Germline CDR1 and CDR2: LNHDA and SQIVND (reference sequence). There are 13 residues in the CDR3. The CDR3 spells CASSIDGYTEAFF. In nucleotides, the CDR3 is TGTGCCAGTAGTATAGACGGGTACACTGAAGCTTTCTTT.